In its sample, the clone carrying this T cell receptor (beta chain) was seen a few times. This record belongs to a study of response to subunit inactivated influenza vaccine. Trimming took off 3 bases at V and 7 bases at J, with 12 bases between the two ends. Germline V CDR1 and CDR2: SGHVS, FNYEAQ. The CDR3 covers 13 residues. TCRdb ran MiXCR on the RT-PCR reads and lists one entry per CDR3 protein. The table lists approximately 170,000 distinct CDR3 sequences, around 12% of them singletons, with approximately 32% in the top ten. Separately, the same data were catalogued under a study of T cells expressing NK-cell markers. From that report: As the method of synthesis, 5'RACE template switching with UMIs yielded TCR beta cDNA. For several donors, these clonotypes were likewise the leading ones in the CD3+CD56-NKG2C+ fraction.

This chain joins TRBV7-6 and TRBJ2-5; D gene ambiguous. Sequenced here: CD8+ T cells sorted from PBMCs, sampled roughly 12 days after vaccination. The sequence derives from a man aged 45-65 years who received an inactivated influenza vaccine. The CDR3 DNA follows: TGTGCCAGCAGCTTTCGACAATTGAGGACCCAGTACTTC. It encodes CASSFRQLRTQYF. Full variable domain (missing parts from reference TRBV7-6 and TRBJ2-5): GAGVSQSPRYKVTKRGQDVALRCDPISGHVSLYWYRQALGQGPEFLTYFNYEAQQDKSGLPNDRFSAERPEGSISTLTIQRTEQRDSAMYRCASSFRQLRTQYFGPGTRLLVL.